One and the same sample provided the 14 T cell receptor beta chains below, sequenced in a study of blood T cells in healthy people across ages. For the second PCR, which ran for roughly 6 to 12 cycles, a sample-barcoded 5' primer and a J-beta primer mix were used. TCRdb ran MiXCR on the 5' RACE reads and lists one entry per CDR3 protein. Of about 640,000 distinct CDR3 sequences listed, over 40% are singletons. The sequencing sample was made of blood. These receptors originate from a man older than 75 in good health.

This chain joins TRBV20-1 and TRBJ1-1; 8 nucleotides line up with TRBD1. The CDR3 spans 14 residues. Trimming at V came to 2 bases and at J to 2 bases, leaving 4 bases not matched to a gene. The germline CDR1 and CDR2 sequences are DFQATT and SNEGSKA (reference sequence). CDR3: CSARYRGGNTEAFF. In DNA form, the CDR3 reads TGCAGTGCTAGATACAGGGGGGGAAACACTGAAGCTTTCTTT.

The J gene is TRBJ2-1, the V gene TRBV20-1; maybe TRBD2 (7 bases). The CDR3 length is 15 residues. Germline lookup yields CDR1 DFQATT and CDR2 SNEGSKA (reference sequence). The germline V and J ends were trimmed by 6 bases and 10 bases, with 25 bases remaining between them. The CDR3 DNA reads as TGCAGTGCGGACGGCGGGGCGGGGGCCTCCTACGAGCAGTTCTTC. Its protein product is CSADGGAGASYEQFF.

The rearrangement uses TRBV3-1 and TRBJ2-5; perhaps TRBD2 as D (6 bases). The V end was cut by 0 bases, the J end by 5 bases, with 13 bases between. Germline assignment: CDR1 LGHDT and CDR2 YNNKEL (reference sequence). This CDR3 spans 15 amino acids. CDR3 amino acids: CASSQDRRGGETQYF. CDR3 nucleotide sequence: TGTGCCAGCAGCCAAGATCGGAGGGGCGGTGAGACCCAGTACTTC.

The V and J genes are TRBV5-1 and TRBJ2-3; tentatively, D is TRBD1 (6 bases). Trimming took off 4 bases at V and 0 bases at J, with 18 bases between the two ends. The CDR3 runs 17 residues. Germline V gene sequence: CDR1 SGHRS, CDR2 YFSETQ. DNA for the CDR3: TGCGCCAGCAGCCCTAACCACGGGACAAAAAGCACAGATACGCAGTATTTT. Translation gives CASSPNHGTKSTDTQYF.

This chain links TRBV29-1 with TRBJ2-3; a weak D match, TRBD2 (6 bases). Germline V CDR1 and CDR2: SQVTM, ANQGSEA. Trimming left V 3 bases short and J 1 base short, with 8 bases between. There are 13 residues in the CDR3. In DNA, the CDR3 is TGCAGCGTTGAGTCTAGCGGCACAGATACGCAGTATTTT. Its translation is CSVESSGTDTQYF.

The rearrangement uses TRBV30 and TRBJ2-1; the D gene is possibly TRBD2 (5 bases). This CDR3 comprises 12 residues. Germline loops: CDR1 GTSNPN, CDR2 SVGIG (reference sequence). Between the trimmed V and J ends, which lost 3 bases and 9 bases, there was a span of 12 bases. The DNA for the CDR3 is TGTGCCTGGAGAGGACTGGGAGCTGAGCAGTTCTTC. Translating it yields CAWRGLGAEQFF.

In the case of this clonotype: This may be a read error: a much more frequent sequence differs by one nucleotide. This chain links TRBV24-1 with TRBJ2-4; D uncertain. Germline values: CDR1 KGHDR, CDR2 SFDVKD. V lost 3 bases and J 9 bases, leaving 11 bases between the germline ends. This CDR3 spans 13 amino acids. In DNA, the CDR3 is TGTGCCACCAGTGATCCCCCTAGGAGCATTCAGTACTTC. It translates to CATSDPPRSIQYF.

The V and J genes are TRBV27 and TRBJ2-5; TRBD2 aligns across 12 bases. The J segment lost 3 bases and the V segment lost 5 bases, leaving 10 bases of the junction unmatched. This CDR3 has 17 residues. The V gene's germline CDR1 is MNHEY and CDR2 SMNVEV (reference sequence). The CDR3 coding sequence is TGTGCCAGCAGTGCTCCTAAACTAGCGGGGGGAAAAGAGACCCAGTACTTC. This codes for CASSAPKLAGGKETQYF.

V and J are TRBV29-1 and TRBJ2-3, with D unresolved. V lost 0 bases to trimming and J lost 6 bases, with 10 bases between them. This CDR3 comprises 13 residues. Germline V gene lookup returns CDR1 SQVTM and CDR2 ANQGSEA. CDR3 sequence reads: CSVEDRAGDTQYF. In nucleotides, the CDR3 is TGCAGCGTTGAAGATCGCGCCGGGGATACGCAGTATTTT.

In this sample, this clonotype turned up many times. The DNA for the CDR3 is TGTGCCACCAGTGATCTTGCTACAGGAAGCTCCTACAATGAGCAGTTCTTC. Residues: CATSDLATGSSYNEQFF. The chain carries TRBV24-1 and TRBJ2-1, with TRBD1 as a possible D gene (5 bases). The V gene's germline CDR1 is KGHDR and CDR2 SFDVKD. CDR3 length: 17 amino acids. The V end lost 3 bases, the J end lost 0 bases, and 14 bases lay between the germline ends.

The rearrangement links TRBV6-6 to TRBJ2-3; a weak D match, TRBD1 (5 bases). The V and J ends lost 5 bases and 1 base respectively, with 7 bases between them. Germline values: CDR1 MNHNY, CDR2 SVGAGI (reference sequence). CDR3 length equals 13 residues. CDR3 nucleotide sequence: TGTGCCAGCAGTCAGACAGGCACAGATACGCAGTATTTT. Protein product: CASSQTGTDTQYF.

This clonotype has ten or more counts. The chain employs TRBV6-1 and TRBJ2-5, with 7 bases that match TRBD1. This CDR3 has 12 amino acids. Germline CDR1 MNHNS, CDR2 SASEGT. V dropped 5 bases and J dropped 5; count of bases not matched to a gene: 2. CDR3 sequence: CASSSRGETQYF. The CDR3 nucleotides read TGTGCCAGCAGTAGCAGGGGGGAGACCCAGTACTTC.

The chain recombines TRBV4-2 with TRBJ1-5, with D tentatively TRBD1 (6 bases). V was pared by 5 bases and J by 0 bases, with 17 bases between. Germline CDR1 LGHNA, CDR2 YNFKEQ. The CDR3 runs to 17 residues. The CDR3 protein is CASSGLWGPDSNQPQHF. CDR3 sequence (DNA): TGTGCCAGCAGCGGACTTTGGGGGCCGGATAGCAATCAGCCCCAGCATTTT.

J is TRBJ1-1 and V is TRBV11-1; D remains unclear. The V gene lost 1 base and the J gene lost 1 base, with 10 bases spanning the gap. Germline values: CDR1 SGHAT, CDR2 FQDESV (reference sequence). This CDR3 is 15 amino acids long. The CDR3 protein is CASSLESGWNTEAFF. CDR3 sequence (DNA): TGTGCCAGCAGCTTAGAATCGGGGTGGAACACTGAAGCTTTCTTT.